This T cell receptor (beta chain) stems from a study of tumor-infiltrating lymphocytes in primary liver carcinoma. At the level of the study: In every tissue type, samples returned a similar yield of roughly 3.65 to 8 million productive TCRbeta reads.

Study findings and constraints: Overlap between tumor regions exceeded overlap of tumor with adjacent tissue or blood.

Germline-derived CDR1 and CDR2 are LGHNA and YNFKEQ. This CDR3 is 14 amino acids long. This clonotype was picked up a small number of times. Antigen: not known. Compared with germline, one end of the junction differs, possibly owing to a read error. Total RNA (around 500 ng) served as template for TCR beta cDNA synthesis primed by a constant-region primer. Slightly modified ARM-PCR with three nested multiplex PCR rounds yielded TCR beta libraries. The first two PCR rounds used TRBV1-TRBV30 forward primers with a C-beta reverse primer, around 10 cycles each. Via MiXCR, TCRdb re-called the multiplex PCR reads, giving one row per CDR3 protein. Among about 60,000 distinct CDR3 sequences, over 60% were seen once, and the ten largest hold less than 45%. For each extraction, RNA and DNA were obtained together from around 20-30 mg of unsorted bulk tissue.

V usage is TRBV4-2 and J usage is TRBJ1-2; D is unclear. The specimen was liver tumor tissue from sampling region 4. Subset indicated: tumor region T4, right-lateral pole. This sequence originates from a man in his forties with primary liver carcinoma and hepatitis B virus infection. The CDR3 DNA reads TGTGCCAGCAGCCAAGGTCTGGTTAACTATGACTACACCTTC. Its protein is CASSQGLVNYDYTF.